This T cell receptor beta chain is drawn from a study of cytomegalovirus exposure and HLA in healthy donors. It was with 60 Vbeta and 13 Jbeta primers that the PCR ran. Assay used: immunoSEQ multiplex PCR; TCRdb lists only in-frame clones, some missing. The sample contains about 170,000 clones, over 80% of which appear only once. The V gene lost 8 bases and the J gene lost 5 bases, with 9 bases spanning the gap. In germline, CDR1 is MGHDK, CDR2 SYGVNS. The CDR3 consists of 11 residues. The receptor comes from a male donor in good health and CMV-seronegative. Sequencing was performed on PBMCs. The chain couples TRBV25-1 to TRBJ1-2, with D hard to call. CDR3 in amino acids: CASSLGYGYTF. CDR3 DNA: TGTGCCAGCTCCCTCGGGTATGGCTACACCTTC.